This entry lists 4 T cell receptor beta chains sequenced from one sample in a study of T cell responses to AZD1222 COVID-19 vaccine. TCRdb's copy holds only in-frame clones and misses some; the assay was immunoSEQ multiplex PCR. This sample has approximately 31,000 clones, with over 75% found just once. Specimen: peripheral blood, collected 28 days after the second AZD1222 dose. The receptors derive from an adult who received the AZD1222 COVID-19 vaccine.

The table lists this clone with a count of one. CDR3 residues: CASSIGSYNEQFF. CDR3 nucleotide sequence: TGTGCCAGTAGTATAGGCAGCTACAATGAGCAGTTCTTC. The chain combines TRBV19 with TRBJ2-1; the D is unclear. With 1 base removed from V and 3 bases from J, the gap between germline ends came to 4 bases. Germline-derived CDR1 and CDR2 are LNHDA and SQIVND (reference sequence). The CDR3 has 13 amino acids.

The rearrangement joins TRBV6-2 or TRBV6-3 to TRBJ2-7, with 9 bases fitting TRBD1. Trimming removed 5 bases from V and 5 bases from J; junction bases left unmatched: 16. Germline V lookup: CDR1 MNHEY, CDR2 SVGEGT. CDR3 length: 17 amino acids. CDR3 region: CASSAPTGGGLVHEQYF. The CDR3 coding sequence is TGTGCCAGCAGTGCCCCGACAGGGGGTGGACTAGTCCACGAGCAGTACTTC.

V gene TRBV18 combines with J gene TRBJ1-6; D not resolved. The germline gives CDR1 KGHSH, CDR2 LQKENI. Trimming pared 3 bases from V and 5 bases from J, leaving 11 bases between. This CDR3 spans 15 amino acids. The CDR3 nucleotides read TGTGCCAGCTCACCCATGGACTTGGATAATTCACCCCTCCACTTT. Amino acids: CASSPMDLDNSPLHF.

This clone was seen only a few times. The CDR3 carries no conserved terminal phenylalanine or tryptophan, so it likely arises from a read error. No DNA is shown, since the ends of the CDR3 on it are uncertain; the CDR3 is the one TCRdb lists. This chain joins TRBV11-2 and TRBJ2-7; TRBD1, the table's D call, was not compared with the DNA. Germline V gene lookup returns CDR1 SGHAT and CDR2 FQNNGV. The CDR3 spans 13 residues, counting both ends. The CDR3: CASSLGTGAAYYL.